This TCR beta chain was profiled in a study of long-term antiretroviral therapy in people with HIV. This was the immunoSEQ v3.0 assay at survey level. Sequencing had a target that covered about 40,000-55,000 T-cell genomes per sample. Assay used: immunoSEQ multiplex PCR; TCRdb lists only in-frame clones, some missing. The data hold around 25,000 clones, with about 86% observed a single time. The sample consisted of unsorted PBMCs, taken 1.9 years after starting antiretroviral therapy. The TCR sequence derives from a woman in her twenties or thirties with HIV.

CDR3 loop: CASGEGGGVETQYF. CDR3 DNA sequence: TGTGCCAGCGGAGAGGGTGGAGGGGTGGAGACCCAGTACTTC. The gene calls are TRBV7-6 and TRBJ2-5, with D possibly TRBD2 on 6 matching bases. Germline CDR1 is SGHVS and CDR2 is FNYEAQ. V dropped 8 bases and J dropped 5 bases, with 18 bases sitting between them. The CDR3 has 14 amino acids.